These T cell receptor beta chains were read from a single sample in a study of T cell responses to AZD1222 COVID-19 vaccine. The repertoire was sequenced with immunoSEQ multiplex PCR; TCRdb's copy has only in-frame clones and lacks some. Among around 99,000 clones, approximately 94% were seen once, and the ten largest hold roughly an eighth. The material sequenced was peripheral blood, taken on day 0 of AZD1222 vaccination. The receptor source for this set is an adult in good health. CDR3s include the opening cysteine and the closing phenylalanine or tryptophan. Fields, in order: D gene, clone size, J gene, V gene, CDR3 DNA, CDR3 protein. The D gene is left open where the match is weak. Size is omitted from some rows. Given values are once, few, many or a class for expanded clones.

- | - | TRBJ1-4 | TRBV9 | TGTGCCAGCAGCGTTGACGGGTTTAATGAAAAACTGTTTTTT | CASSVDGFNEKLFF
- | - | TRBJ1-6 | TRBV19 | TGTGCCAGTACCGATGTGGGACTGCCCTGGAAGGATTCACCCCTCCACTTT | CASTDVGLPWKDSPLHF
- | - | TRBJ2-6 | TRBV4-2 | TGTGCCAGCAGCCAAGAAGAGGGCTCTGGGGCCAACGTCCTGACTTTC | CASSQEEGSGANVLTF
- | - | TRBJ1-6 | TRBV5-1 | TGCGCCAGCAGCTTCGACGACGGGAGGAATTCACCCCTCCACTTT | CASSFDDGRNSPLHF
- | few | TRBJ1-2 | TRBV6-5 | TGTGCCAGCAGGACGCTCACGGTTGGCTACACCTTC | CASRTLTVGYTF
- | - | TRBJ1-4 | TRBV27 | TGTGCCAGCAGTTTCGGGGGGGAAAAACTGTTTTTT | CASSFGGEKLFF
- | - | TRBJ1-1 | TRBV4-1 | TGCGCCAGCAGCCGAGACACTGAAGCTTTCTTT | CASSRDTEAFF
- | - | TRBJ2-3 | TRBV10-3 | TGTGCCATCAGTGATCGGGGGAGTGCAGATACGCAGTATTTT | CAISDRGSADTQYF
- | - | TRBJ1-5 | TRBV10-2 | TGCGCCAGCAGTGAGTCGAGTGGGGGCAATCAGCCCCAGCATTTT | CASSESSGGNQPQHF
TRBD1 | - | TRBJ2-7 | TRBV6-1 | TGTGCCAGCAGTGAAGTTGGCAGGGGGCGCGAGCAGTACTTC | CASSEVGRGREQYF
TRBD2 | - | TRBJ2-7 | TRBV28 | TGTGCCAGCAGTTTACGACTAGCACTCTCCTACGAGCAGTACTTC | CASSLRLALSYEQYF
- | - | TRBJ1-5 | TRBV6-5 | TGTGCCAGCGCCTCCAACAATCAGCCCCAGCATTTT | CASASNNQPQHF
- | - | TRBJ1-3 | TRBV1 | TGCACCAGCAGCCGATTAGCCTCAAGCCAAAGTCCAGGGGCAAACACCATATATTTT | CTSSRLASSQSPGANTIYF
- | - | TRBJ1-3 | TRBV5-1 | TGCGCCAGCAGCTTGGTAGGGTCTGGAAACACCATATATTTT | CASSLVGSGNTIYF
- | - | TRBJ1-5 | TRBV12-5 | TGTGCTAGTGGGGACACTCTAAATCAGCCCCAGCATTTT | CASGDTLNQPQHF
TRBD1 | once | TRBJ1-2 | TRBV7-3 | TGTGCCAGCAGACGGACGGACAGGCGCTATAACTATGGCTACACCTTC | CASRRTDRRYNYGYTF
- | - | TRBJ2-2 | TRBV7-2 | TGTGCCAGCAGCTTAGTAGTGAGCACGGGGGAGCTGTTTTTT | CASSLVVSTGELFF
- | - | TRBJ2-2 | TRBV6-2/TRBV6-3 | TGTGCCAGCAGCCACACTCGGGGGGAGCTGTTTTTT | CASSHTRGELFF
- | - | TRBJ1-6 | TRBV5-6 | TGTGCCAGCAGCTTGGGGACGGCCAGAGACATTAATTCACCCCTCCACTTT | CASSLGTARDINSPLHF
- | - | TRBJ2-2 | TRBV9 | TGTGCCAGCAGCGTAGACCCCCCGGCGAACACCGGGGAGCTGTTTTTT | CASSVDPPANTGELFF
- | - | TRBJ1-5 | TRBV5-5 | TGTGCCAGCAGCTTGCTATGGGATCAGCCCCAGCATTTT | CASSLLWDQPQHF
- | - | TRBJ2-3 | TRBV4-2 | TGTGCCAGCAGCCATAGAGATACGCAGTATTTT | CASSHRDTQYF
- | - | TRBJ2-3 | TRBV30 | TGTGCCTGGACAGAAGGGTTGAATACGCAGTATTTT | CAWTEGLNTQYF
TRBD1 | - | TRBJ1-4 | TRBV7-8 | TGTGCCAGCAGCTTAGAGGGGACAGGGAGGGAAAAACTGTTTTTT | CASSLEGTGREKLFF
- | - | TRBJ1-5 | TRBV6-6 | TGTGCCAGCAGTTCTCTGAGCAATCAGCCCCAGCATTTT | CASSSLSNQPQHF
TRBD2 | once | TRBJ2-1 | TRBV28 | TGTGCCAGCAGTTTATGGGCTAGCGGGATGTTAGTCAATGAGCAGTTCTTC | CASSLWASGMLVNEQFF
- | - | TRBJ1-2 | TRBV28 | TGTGCCAGCAGGTTAGGGTATCGGGGGCGCAGGCTGGATGGCTACACCTTC | CASRLGYRGRRLDGYTF
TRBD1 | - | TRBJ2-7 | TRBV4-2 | TGTGCCAGCAGCCAAGCCTTCGGGACAGGGGGCGCGAAGGAGCAGTACTTC | CASSQAFGTGGAKEQYF
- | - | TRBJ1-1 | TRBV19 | TGTGCCAGTAGTGCCTTCAGGGGTGGAGGCACTGAAGCTTTCTTT | CASSAFRGGGTEAFF